The 32 T cell receptor beta chains below were found in one sample sequenced in a study of T cell repertoires in cytomegalovirus infection. No cognate antigen is known for these TCRs. TCRdb passed the reads through MiXCR, listing each CDR3 protein once. The repertoire has approximately 910,000 distinct CDR3 sequences, approximately 31% of them found once; the top ten carry roughly an eighth. The sample was cultured CD8+ T cells from PBMCs, taken from culture after CMV antigen stimulation. The receptors were gathered from a human donor in good health (CMV status not recorded). Some clones in this sample may be carry-over from other donors' samples.

The table lists this clonotype with many counts. The chain employs TRBV7-6 and TRBJ1-4; D is uncertain. Germline assignment: CDR1 SGHVS and CDR2 FNYEAQ. V was pared by 4 bases and J by 4 bases, with 19 bases between. The CDR3 has 17 residues. CDR3 sequence: CASSSISGGSLNEKLFF. For the CDR3, the DNA is TGTGCCAGCAGCTCGATTAGCGGTGGCAGTCTTAATGAAAAACTGTTTTTT.

This rearrangement joins TRBV4-1 to TRBJ1-5, with D uncertain. V was clipped by 0 bases and J by 2 bases, with 17 bases between them. The CDR3 totals 18 residues. CDR1 is MGHRA, CDR2 YSYEKL, per germline. CDR3 in amino acids: CASSQDQWGIAGNQPQHF. For the CDR3, the DNA is TGCGCCAGCAGCCAAGATCAATGGGGTATTGCGGGCAATCAGCCCCAGCATTTT.

V is TRBV6-6 and J is TRBJ1-2; 12 nucleotides match TRBD1. CDR3 length equals 16 residues. V lost 5 bases to trimming and J lost 4 bases; unmatched junction nucleotides: 8. Germline V gene lookup returns CDR1 MNHNY and CDR2 SVGAGI (reference sequence). CDR3 residues: CASSPGQGAQSYGYTF. The CDR3 DNA follows: TGTGCCAGCAGTCCGGGACAGGGGGCGCAGAGCTATGGCTACACCTTC.

In its sample, this clonotype was seen a few times. The chain employs TRBV6-2 or TRBV6-3 and TRBJ1-1; D may be TRBD1 (5 bases). The CDR3 sequence is 13 residues long. CDR1 and CDR2 (germline): MNHEY, SVGEGT. Trimming took 6 bases from V and 2 from J, leaving 10 bases between them. CDR3 DNA: TGTGCCAGCAGCTGGGGGGAAAACACTGAAGCTTTCTTT. Amino acids: CASSWGENTEAFF.

Notes on this clonotype: The CDR3 carries no conserved terminal phenylalanine or tryptophan, so it likely arises from a read error. This chain links TRBV7-9 with TRBJ2-5, with 7 bases matching TRBD1. V trimming: 5 bases; J trimming: 1 base; junction bases outside the gene matches: 19. Germline CDR1 SEHNR, CDR2 FQNEAQ (reference sequence). The CDR3 is made up of 19 amino acids. The DNA of the CDR3 is TGTGCCAGCAGCGCCCCTTTGAGGGGGCAATCCGCCCCCCAAGAGACCCAGTACTCC. This encodes CASSAPLRGQSAPQETQYS.

This rearrangement joins TRBV10-3 to TRBJ2-5; 11 bases align to TRBD2. In germline, CDR1 is ENHRY, CDR2 SYGVKD. V lost 10 bases and J lost 0; bases outside the gene matches: 1. The CDR3 has 13 residues. The DNA of the CDR3 is TGTGCCACGACTAGCGGGAACCAAGAGACCCAGTACTTC. It encodes CATTSGNQETQYF.

The chain has TRBV28 and TRBJ2-5, with unresolved D. Per the germline V gene, CDR1 is MDHEN and CDR2 is SYDVKM. The CDR3 has 16 residues. V was shortened by 5 bases and J by 0 bases, with 16 bases between the two germline ends. The CDR3 region has the DNA TGTGCCAGCAGTCCCCGTCTGGGCGCTAACCAAGAGACCCAGTACTTC. It codes for CASSPRLGANQETQYF.

This chain joins TRBV5-4 and TRBJ1-1, with D hard to call. V was clipped by 4 bases and J by 0 bases, with 13 bases between them. This CDR3 comprises 15 residues. Looked up from germline, CDR1 is SGHNT and CDR2 is YYREEE (reference sequence). The CDR3 DNA sequence: TGTGCCAGCAGCCCCGTGACTCTCATGAACACTGAAGCTTTCTTT. It specifies CASSPVTLMNTEAFF.

This chain uses TRBV7-9 with TRBJ2-6; D remains unclear. Trimming pared 2 bases from V and 4 bases from J, leaving 24 bases between. Germline V gene sequence: CDR1 SEHNR, CDR2 FQNEAQ (reference sequence). This CDR3 contains 20 residues. CDR3 nucleotides: TGTGCCAGCAGCTTATCAGGTCTATATAACCAAGACGTCGGGGCCAACGTCCTGACTTTC. Translating gives CASSLSGLYNQDVGANVLTF.

This clonotype was picked up a small number of times. The genes are TRBV7-9 and TRBJ2-4; 9 bases are a match to TRBD2. V trimming: 1 base; J trimming: 2 bases; junction bases outside the gene matches: 3. The CDR3 extends over 16 amino acids. Germline values: CDR1 SEHNR, CDR2 FQNEAQ (reference sequence). CDR3 nucleotides: TGTGCCAGCAGCTTAGGCGGGGGGGCAACCAAAAACATTCAGTACTTC. Translating it yields CASSLGGGATKNIQYF.

This clonotype was seen more than once but under ten times. This chain connects TRBV7-6 to TRBJ2-7; possibly TRBD1 for D (5 bases). The CDR3 has 13 amino acids. V was clipped by 1 base and J by 6 bases, with 10 bases between them. Germline V CDR1 and CDR2: SGHVS, FNYEAQ. This CDR3 reads CASSLGEGAEQYV. The CDR3 DNA is TGTGCCAGCAGCTTAGGTGAAGGGGCCGAGCAGTACGTC.

The gene calls are TRBV20-1 and TRBJ2-2; 7 nucleotides align to TRBD1. Trimming cost V 2 bases and J 1 base; bases outside gene matches: 4. Germline V gene data show CDR1 as DFQATT and CDR2 as SNEGSKA (reference sequence). The CDR3 is 15 residues long. In nucleotides, the CDR3 is TGCAGTGCTAGACCGGGACAGCGGAACACCGGGGAGCTGTTTTTT. Residues: CSARPGQRNTGELFF.

This chain links TRBV18 with TRBJ1-1; the D is unclear. The CDR3 is 16 amino acids. The germline CDR1 and CDR2 sequences are KGHSH and LQKENI. With 3 bases removed from V and 3 bases from J, the gap between germline ends came to 17 bases. Written as DNA, the CDR3 is TGTGCCAGCTCACCGTACCCGCGGGGTTTGGACACTGAAGCTTTCTTT. It yields the protein CASSPYPRGLDTEAFF. Supplemented by reference TRBV18 and TRBJ1-1, the full variable domain reads NAGVMQNPRHLVRRRGQEARLRCSPMKGHSHVYWYRQLPEEGLKFMVYLQKENIIDESGMPKERFSAEFPKEGPSILRIQQVVRGDSAAYFCASSPYPRGLDTEAFFGQGTRLTVV.

This clonotype was recorded once. CDR3 nucleotide sequence: TGTGCCATCAGTGGCCGCGACGGGACAGCCTATGGCTACACCTTC. Its translation is CAISGRDGTAYGYTF. V gene TRBV10-3 combines with J gene TRBJ1-2; 7 nucleotides align to TRBD1. This CDR3 is 15 amino acids long. Germline assignment: CDR1 ENHRY and CDR2 SYGVKD. Trimming removed 4 bases from V and 4 bases from J; junction bases left unmatched: 9.

The rearrangement uses TRBV9 and TRBJ1-1; the D gene is possibly TRBD1 (6 bases). Trimming took off 3 bases at V and 5 bases at J, with 17 bases between the two ends. Germline assignment: CDR1 SGDLS and CDR2 YYNGEE. The CDR3 length is 15 residues. CDR3 DNA: TGTGCCAGCAGCGGCGGGGATAGGGGGGAAACTGAAGCTTTCTTT. It translates to CASSGGDRGETEAFF.

This clonotype was counted only a few times. The chain has TRBV24-1 and TRBJ1-6; D is perhaps TRBD1 (5 bases). Trimming pared 2 bases from V and 7 bases from J, leaving 8 bases between. Germline loops: CDR1 KGHDR, CDR2 SFDVKD. The CDR3 is made up of 14 amino acids. CDR3 nucleotide sequence: TGTGCCACCAGTGATTCGCGGGGGAATTCACCCCTCCACTTT. This translates into CATSDSRGNSPLHF.

This clonotype appeared a few times. The rearrangement links TRBV24-1 to TRBJ2-3; TRBD2 agrees at 8 bases. V shed 1 base and J 2 bases; nucleotides not matched to a gene: 10. CDR3 length: 18 residues. Germline assignment: CDR1 KGHDR and CDR2 SFDVKD. In nucleotides, the CDR3 is TGTGCCACCAGTGATTTCCCCCTTACTAGCGGACTCACAGATACGCAGTATTTT. It yields the protein CATSDFPLTSGLTDTQYF.

This clonotype came up a few times. CDR3 coding DNA: TGTGCCAGCAGTTTAATGGGGACTTACACCGGGGAGCTGTTTTTT. Its translation is CASSLMGTYTGELFF. This chain links TRBV28 with TRBJ2-2; D might be TRBD2 (6 bases). The CDR3 is 15 amino acids. CDR1 and CDR2 from the germline V gene are MDHEN and SYDVKM. Trimming cost V 2 bases and J 3 bases, with 10 bases left between them.

The V and J genes are TRBV4-1 and TRBJ2-3; TRBD1 agrees at 8 bases. The CDR3 sequence is 15 residues long. From germline, CDR1 is MGHRA and CDR2 YSYEKL. V lost 1 base, J lost 2 bases, and 2 bases stayed unmatched. The CDR3 sequence: CASSQGTGHTDTQYF. The CDR3 nucleotides read TGCGCCAGCAGCCAAGGGACAGGGCACACAGATACGCAGTATTTT.

The J gene is TRBJ1-1, the V gene TRBV5-6, with D unresolved. The CDR3 runs to 18 residues. Germline-derived CDR1 and CDR2 are SGHDT and YYEEEE. The V end was cut by 4 bases, the J end by 4 bases, with 26 bases between. CDR3 sequence (DNA): TGTGCCAGCAGCCAACCCTACCTCGGAGCAGGCGATGGCACTGAAGCTTTCTTT. It is translated as CASSQPYLGAGDGTEAFF. The full variable domain, completed using reference TRBV5-6 and TRBJ1-1, is DAGVTQSPTHLIKTRGQQVTLRCSPKSGHDTVSWYQQALGQGPQFIFQYYEEEERQRGNFPDRFSGHQFPNYSSELNVNALLLGDSALYLCASSQPYLGAGDGTEAFFGQGTRLTVV.

The J gene is TRBJ2-2, the V gene TRBV5-4, with D uncertain. The germline gives CDR1 SGHNT, CDR2 YYREEE (reference sequence). V was trimmed by 4 bases and J by 10 bases, leaving 20 bases between them. The CDR3 extends over 15 amino acids. The CDR3 protein is CASSILSRQVKELFF. The CDR3 DNA sequence: TGTGCCAGCAGCATATTATCCCGACAAGTTAAGGAGCTGTTTTTT.

Only a few counts were recorded for this clonotype. The chain employs TRBV7-9 and TRBJ1-2, with D possibly matching TRBD1 (6 bases). This CDR3 has 15 amino acids. Germline V CDR1 and CDR2: SEHNR, FQNEAQ (reference sequence). V gave up 5 bases and J gave up 8 bases, with 21 bases separating them. Here the CDR3 reads CASSPPSYRGGGYTF. The CDR3 bases are TGTGCCAGCAGCCCACCCTCGTACCGCGGGGGCGGCTACACCTTC.

This clonotype has only a few counts. The V and J genes are TRBV27 and TRBJ1-5; 10 bases align to TRBD1. J lost 5 bases, V lost 8 bases, and 9 bases had no gene match. This CDR3 spans 15 amino acids. Per the germline V gene, CDR1 is MNHEY and CDR2 is SMNVEV (reference sequence). This CDR3 reads CASGSRTGGHQPQHF. For the CDR3, the DNA is TGTGCCAGCGGATCGCGGACAGGGGGTCATCAGCCCCAGCATTTT.

V is TRBV4-1 and J is TRBJ1-2; the D is unclear. Germline-derived CDR1 and CDR2 are MGHRA and YSYEKL. There are 14 residues in the CDR3. Trimming removed 7 bases from V and 3 bases from J, with 15 bases in between. The CDR3 DNA sequence: TGCGCCAGCAACCCCCCCGGGTCCGACTATGGCTACACCTTC. It is translated as CASNPPGSDYGYTF.

This chain uses TRBV20-1 with TRBJ2-2; 9 bases map to TRBD1. Germline CDR1 is DFQATT and CDR2 is SNEGSKA (reference sequence). CDR3 length equals 16 residues. The ends lost 6 bases at V and 2 bases at J; junction bases unmatched: 10. The CDR3 sequence is CSAFTRDRVNTGELFF. The CDR3 DNA sequence: TGCAGTGCATTTACCCGGGACAGGGTAAACACCGGGGAGCTGTTTTTT.

As for this clonotype: A read error may account for a junction end that differs from germline. Written as DNA, the CDR3 is TGTGCCAGCAGCCTTTGGGACGCAGGTGGGGGGTATGGCTGCACCTTC. Translating gives CASSLWDAGGGYGCTF. This chain joins TRBV7-1 and TRBJ1-2, with D maybe TRBD1 (5 bases). TRBV7-1 is an ORF for which the function is uncertain. This CDR3 has 16 residues.

The J gene is TRBJ2-3, the V gene TRBV6-5; TRBD2 is a possible D gene (5 bases). Germline CDR1 reads MNHEY; CDR2 reads SVGAGI. The CDR3 has 15 residues. V dropped 6 bases and J dropped 0 bases, with 13 bases sitting between them. CDR3 coding DNA: TGTGCCAGCAGCCCCCCGGGGTCTAGCACAGATACGCAGTATTTT. It translates to CASSPPGSSTDTQYF.

The V gene is TRBV4-3, the J gene TRBJ2-6; D is undetermined. This CDR3 is built from 16 residues. V gave up 3 bases and J gave up 0 bases, with 9 bases separating them. Germline CDR1 and CDR2: LGHNA and YSLEER. Here the CDR3 DNA reads TGCGCCAGCAGCCATCTCCTCGACTCTGGGGCCAACGTCCTGACTTTC. Protein: CASSHLLDSGANVLTF.

In its sample, this clonotype was seen a few times. V and J are TRBV27 and TRBJ2-1, with 7 nucleotides matching TRBD2. The CDR3 has 15 residues. Germline loops: CDR1 MNHEY, CDR2 SMNVEV (reference sequence). The V and J ends lost 5 bases and 2 bases, in that order; junction bases with no gene match: 6. The CDR3 loop is CASSLLADPYNEQFF. The CDR3 nucleotides read TGTGCCAGCAGTCTCCTAGCGGACCCCTACAATGAGCAGTTCTTC.

The chain joins TRBV20-1 to TRBJ1-6; perhaps TRBD1 as D (6 bases). Trimming cost V 0 bases and J 9 bases, with 15 bases left between them. CDR1 is DFQATT, CDR2 SNEGSKA, per germline (reference sequence). The CDR3 sequence is 15 residues long. CDR3 protein: CSARDLDSQGSPLHF. In nucleotides, the CDR3 is TGCAGTGCTAGAGATTTGGACAGTCAAGGTTCACCCCTCCACTTT.

The V call is TRBV27, the J call TRBJ1-2, with D tentatively TRBD1 (6 bases). Per the germline V gene, CDR1 is MNHEY and CDR2 is SMNVEV (reference sequence). The CDR3 extends over 13 amino acids. Trimming shortened V by 5 bases and J by 8 bases, and 15 bases separated the two germline ends. The CDR3: CASSLARGGGYTF. The CDR3 DNA reads as TGTGCCAGCAGTCTAGCCAGGGGTGGAGGCTACACCTTC.

This chain joins TRBV10-3 and TRBJ1-2; D is ambiguous. The CDR3 consists of 13 residues. Per the germline V gene, CDR1 is ENHRY and CDR2 is SYGVKD. With 3 bases removed from V and 3 bases from J, the gap between germline ends came to 8 bases. This CDR3 reads CAISEPGHYGYTF. The CDR3 coding sequence is TGTGCCATCAGTGAACCGGGTCACTATGGCTACACCTTC.